These 8 T cell receptor beta chains share one sample of origin, sequenced in a study of beta chain features in type 1 diabetes. Expressed TCRB transcripts got sequenced, as all isolated RNA was reverse transcribed. Here immunoSEQ multiplex PCR was the method, and the copy in TCRdb shows in-frame clones only, minus some. The top ten hold roughly 0.016% of the sample, which has around 330,000 clones, approximately 9.9% seen once. Sequenced input: naive CD4+ T cells from blood. The receptors stem from a young woman in good health.

This rearrangement joins TRBV9 to TRBJ2-3; D not resolved. V gave up 4 bases and J gave up 0 bases, with 15 bases separating them. CDR3 length: 16 residues. Looked up from germline, CDR1 is SGDLS and CDR2 is YYNGEE. The CDR3 nucleotides are TGTGCCAGCAGCCCACCACTCCGCGGCAGCACAGATACGCAGTATTTT. Protein: CASSPPLRGSTDTQYF. Drawing the rest from reference TRBV9 and TRBJ2-3, the complete variable domain is DSGVTQTPKHLITATGQRVTLRCSPRSGDLSVYWYQQSLDQGLQFLIQYYNGEERAKGNILERFSAQQFPDLHSELNLSSLELGDSALYFCASSPPLRGSTDTQYFGPGTRLTVL.

V usage is TRBV29-1 and J usage is TRBJ1-6, with 7 positions matching TRBD1. V lost 7 bases, J lost 5 bases, and 5 bases stayed unmatched. The CDR3 is 13 amino acids. Germline V lookup: CDR1 SQVTM, CDR2 ANQGSEA. CDR3 in amino acids: CSGRTGDNSPLHF. DNA for the CDR3: TGCAGCGGAAGGACAGGCGATAATTCACCCCTCCACTTT.

The chain is built from TRBV28 and TRBJ2-1; 8 nucleotides align to TRBD1. CDR3 length: 16 amino acids. Germline lookup yields CDR1 MDHEN and CDR2 SYDVKM. J gave up 4 bases and V 3 bases, and 8 bases lay outside the gene matches. The CDR3 loop reads CASSLPGTGPYNEQFF. The DNA for the CDR3 is TGTGCCAGCAGTTTGCCCGGGACAGGACCTTACAATGAGCAGTTCTTC.

This clone has more than one count but fewer than ten. The chain combines TRBV9 with TRBJ2-7; TRBD1 agrees at 8 bases. With 5 bases clipped from V and 6 bases from J, the junction kept 4 bases outside the gene matches. Germline V gene data show CDR1 as SGDLS and CDR2 as YYNGEE. The CDR3 has 12 amino acids. The CDR3 sequence: CASSKTGGEQYF. For the CDR3, the DNA is TGTGCCAGCAGTAAAACAGGGGGCGAGCAGTACTTC. The complete variable domain, with remaining parts taken from reference TRBV9 and TRBJ2-7, reads DSGVTQTPKHLITATGQRVTLRCSPRSGDLSVYWYQQSLDQGLQFLIQYYNGEERAKGNILERFSAQQFPDLHSELNLSSLELGDSALYFCASSKTGGEQYFGPGTRLTVT.

This chain links TRBV29-1 with TRBJ2-6; tentative D call: TRBD2 (7 bases). With 6 bases removed from V and 0 bases from J, the gap between germline ends came to 9 bases. The CDR3 is made up of 14 amino acids. Looked up from germline, CDR1 is SQVTM and CDR2 is ANQGSEA. The CDR3 DNA reads as TGCAGCGTAGGGGGGGACTCTGGGGCCAACGTCCTGACTTTC. Translated: CSVGGDSGANVLTF.

The chain joins TRBV18 to TRBJ1-5; TRBD1 might be the D (5 bases). Germline loops: CDR1 KGHSH, CDR2 LQKENI. This CDR3 comprises 14 residues. The V end was cut by 5 bases, the J end by 2 bases, with 10 bases between. The CDR3 region has the DNA TGTGCCAGCTCAGAGGAGACAGGCAATCAGCCCCAGCATTTT. Translation: CASSEETGNQPQHF.

This clone was seen a handful of times. This chain links TRBV5-1 with TRBJ2-7; D gene ambiguous. The CDR3 has 13 residues. From germline, CDR1 is SGHRS and CDR2 YFSETQ. The V end lost 0 bases, the J end lost 2 bases, and 6 bases lay between the germline ends. DNA of the CDR3: TGCGCCAGCAGCTTGGGAGGCACCTACGAGCAGTACTTC. Translated: CASSLGGTYEQYF.

The V and J genes are TRBV5-1 and TRBJ2-1, with TRBD2 identical over 14 bases. With 4 bases clipped from V and 4 bases from J, the junction kept 4 bases outside the gene matches. Germline values: CDR1 SGHRS, CDR2 YFSETQ. The CDR3 contains 16 residues. The DNA of the CDR3 is TGCGCCAGCAGCGGGGGGACTAGCGGGAGTTACAATGAGCAGTTCTTC. Its translation: CASSGGTSGSYNEQFF.